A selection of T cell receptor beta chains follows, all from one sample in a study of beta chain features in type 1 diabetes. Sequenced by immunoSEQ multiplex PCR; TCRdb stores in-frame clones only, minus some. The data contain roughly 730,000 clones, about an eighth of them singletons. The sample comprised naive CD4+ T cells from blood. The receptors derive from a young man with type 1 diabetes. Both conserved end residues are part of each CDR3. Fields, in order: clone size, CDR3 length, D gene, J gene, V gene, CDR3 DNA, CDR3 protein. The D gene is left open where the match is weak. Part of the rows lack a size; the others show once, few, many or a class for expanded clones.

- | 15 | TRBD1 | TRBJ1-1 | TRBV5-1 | TGCGCCAGCAGCTTTAATGACAGGGTAGGAACTGAAGCTTTCTTT | CASSFNDRVGTEAFF
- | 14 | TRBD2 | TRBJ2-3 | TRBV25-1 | TGTGCCAGCAGTCTTCCGGGGGGTACAGATACGCAGTATTTT | CASSLPGGTDTQYF
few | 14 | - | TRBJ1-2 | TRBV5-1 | TGCGCCAGCAGCGACCGCCTAGGGGGCTATGGCTACACCTTC | CASSDRLGGYGYTF
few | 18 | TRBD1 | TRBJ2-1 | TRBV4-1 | TGCGCCAGCAGCAGGGGACAGGGCCCCTTGAGCTCCTACAATGAGCAGTTCTTC | CASSRGQGPLSSYNEQFF
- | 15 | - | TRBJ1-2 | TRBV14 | TGTGCCAGCAGCCTCGGACGTAGGGGACACTATGGCTACACCTTC | CASSLGRRGHYGYTF
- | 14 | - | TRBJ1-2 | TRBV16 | TGTGCCAGCAGCCTGGCGGGAGTTGGAGGGGGCTACACCTTC | CASSLAGVGGGYTF
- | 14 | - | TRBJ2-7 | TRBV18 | TGTGCCAGCTCACCTCGGGGCCGGAGGGACGAGCAGTACTTC | CASSPRGRRDEQYF
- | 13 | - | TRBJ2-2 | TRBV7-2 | TGTGCCAGCAGCTCCGCACGAGGCGGGGAGCTGTTTTTT | CASSSARGGELFF
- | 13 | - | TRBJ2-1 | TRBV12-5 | TGTGCTAGTAGTAGGGGCGCGTACAATGAGCAGTTCTTC | CASSRGAYNEQFF
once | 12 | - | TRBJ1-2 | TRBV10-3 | TGTGCCATCAGTGAGAACAGGGTCGGCTACACCTTC | CAISENRVGYTF
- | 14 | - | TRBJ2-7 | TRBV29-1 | TGCAGCGTCCTCCGGGGGCAGGGAGCCTACGAGCAGTACTTC | CSVLRGQGAYEQYF
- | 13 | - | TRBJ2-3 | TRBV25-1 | TGTGCCAGCAGTTTGGTGGCGGCAGATACGCAGTATTTT | CASSLVAADTQYF
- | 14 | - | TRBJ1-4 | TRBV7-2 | TGTGCCAGCAGCTTAGATGCGGCTAATGAAAAACTGTTTTTT | CASSLDAANEKLFF
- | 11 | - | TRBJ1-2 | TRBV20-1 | TGCAGTGCTAGTGTAGGGAATGGCTACACCTTC | CSASVGNGYTF
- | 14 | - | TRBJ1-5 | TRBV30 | TGTGCCTGGAGTGTACTCGGGGGCGATCAGCCCCAGCATTTT | CAWSVLGGDQPQHF
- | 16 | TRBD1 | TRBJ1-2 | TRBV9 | TGTGCCAGCAGCGGCCCGGCGGGACAGCCGAACTATGGCTACACCTTC | CASSGPAGQPNYGYTF
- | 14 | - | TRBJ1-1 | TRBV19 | TGTGCCAGTAGTGGGACAAGGGGGAGCACTGAAGCTTTCTTT | CASSGTRGSTEAFF
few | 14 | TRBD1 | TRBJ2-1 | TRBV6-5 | TGTGCCAGCAGAGGGACAGAGGATACAATTGAGCAGTTCTTC | CASRGTEDTIEQFF
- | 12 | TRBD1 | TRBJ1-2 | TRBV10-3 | TGTGCCGCCGGGACAGAGGCGTCTGGCTACACCTTC | CAAGTEASGYTF
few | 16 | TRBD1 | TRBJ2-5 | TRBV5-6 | TGTGCCAGCAGCTTTAATCAGGGGGCGTCCCAAGAGACCCAGTACTTC | CASSFNQGASQETQYF
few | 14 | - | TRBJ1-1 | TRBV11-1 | TGTGCCAGCAGCTTCCACGGGATGAACACTGAAGCTTTCTTT | CASSFHGMNTEAFF